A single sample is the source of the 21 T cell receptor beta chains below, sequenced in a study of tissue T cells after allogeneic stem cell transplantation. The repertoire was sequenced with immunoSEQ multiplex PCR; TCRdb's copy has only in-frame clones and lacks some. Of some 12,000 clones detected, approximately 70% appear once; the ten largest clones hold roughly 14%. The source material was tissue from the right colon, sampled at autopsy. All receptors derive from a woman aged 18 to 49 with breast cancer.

CDR3 sequence (DNA): TGTGCCTGGAGTCTCTTAGCCCGCGGACAGGGGGCGATTTCACCCCTCCACTTT. Translated, it gives CAWSLLARGQGAISPLHF. This chain uses TRBV30 with TRBJ1-6, with 11 nucleotides matching TRBD1. Germline lookup yields CDR1 GTSNPN and CDR2 SVGIG (reference sequence). The CDR3 has 18 amino acids. V dropped 2 bases and J dropped 9; count of bases not matched to a gene: 15.

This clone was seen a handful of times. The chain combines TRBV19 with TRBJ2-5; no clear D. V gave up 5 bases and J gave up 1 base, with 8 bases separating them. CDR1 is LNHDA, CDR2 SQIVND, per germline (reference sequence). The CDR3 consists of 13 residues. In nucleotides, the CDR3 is TGTGCCAGTAGTGTCGGGTCCCAAGAGACCCAGTACTTC. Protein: CASSVGSQETQYF.

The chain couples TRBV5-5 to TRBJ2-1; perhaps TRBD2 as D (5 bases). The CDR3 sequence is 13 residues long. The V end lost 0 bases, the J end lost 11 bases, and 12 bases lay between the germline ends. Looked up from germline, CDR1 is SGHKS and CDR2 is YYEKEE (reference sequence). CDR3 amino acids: CASSLDPPGKQFF. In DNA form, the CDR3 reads TGTGCCAGCAGCTTGGACCCCCCGGGGAAGCAGTTCTTC.

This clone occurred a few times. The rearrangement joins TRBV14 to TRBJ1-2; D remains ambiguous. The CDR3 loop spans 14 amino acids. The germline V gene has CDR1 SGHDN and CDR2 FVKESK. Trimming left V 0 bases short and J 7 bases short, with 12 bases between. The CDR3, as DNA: TGTGCCAGCAGCCAAGAGGCTGGCCTGGGTGGCTACACCTTC. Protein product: CASSQEAGLGGYTF.

This CDR3 is CASSLWSAQGKWEQYF. The DNA of the CDR3 is TGTGCCAGCAGTTTATGGTCGGCACAGGGGAAGTGGGAGCAGTACTTC. The genes are TRBV28 and TRBJ2-7; 7 bases map to TRBD1. V lost 0 bases, J lost 7 bases, and 12 bases stayed unmatched. CDR3 size: 16 residues. Germline CDR1 MDHEN, CDR2 SYDVKM.

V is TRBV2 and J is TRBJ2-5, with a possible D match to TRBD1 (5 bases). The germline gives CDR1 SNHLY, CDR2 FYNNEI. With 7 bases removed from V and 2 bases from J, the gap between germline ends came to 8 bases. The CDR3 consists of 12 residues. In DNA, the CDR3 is TGTGCCAGCACGACAGAACAAGAGACCCAGTACTTC. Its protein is CASTTEQETQYF.

In DNA form, the CDR3 reads TGCAGCGTTTTCGGGGGCGGCGGGGAGCTGTTTTTT. As protein: CSVFGGGGELFF. V and J are TRBV29-1 and TRBJ2-2; D possibly matches TRBD1 or TRBD2 (6 bases each). V was cut by 5 bases and J by 7 bases, with 11 bases left in between. Germline loops: CDR1 SQVTM, CDR2 ANQGSEA. The CDR3 runs 12 residues.

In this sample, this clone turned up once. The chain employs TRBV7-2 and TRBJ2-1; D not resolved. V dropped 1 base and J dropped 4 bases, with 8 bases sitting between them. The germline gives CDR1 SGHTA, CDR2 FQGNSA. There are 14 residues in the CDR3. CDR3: CASSLGYIYNEQFF. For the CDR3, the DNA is TGTGCCAGCAGCTTAGGATACATTTACAATGAGCAGTTCTTC. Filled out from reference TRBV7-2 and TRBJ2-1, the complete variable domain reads GAGVSQSPSNKVTEKGKDVELRCDPISGHTALYWYRQSLGQGLEFLIYFQGNSAPDKSGLPSDRFSAERTGGSVSTLTIQRTQQEDSAVYLCASSLGYIYNEQFFGPGTRLTVL.

DNA of the CDR3: TGTGCCAGTAGCCGCAGGGAGAACACTGAAGCTTTCTTT. It codes for CASSRRENTEAFF. This rearrangement joins TRBV19 to TRBJ1-1; tentatively, D is TRBD1 (5 bases). Trimming removed 6 bases at V and 1 base at J, with 9 bases between. There are 13 residues in the CDR3. The germline gives CDR1 LNHDA, CDR2 SQIVND (reference sequence).

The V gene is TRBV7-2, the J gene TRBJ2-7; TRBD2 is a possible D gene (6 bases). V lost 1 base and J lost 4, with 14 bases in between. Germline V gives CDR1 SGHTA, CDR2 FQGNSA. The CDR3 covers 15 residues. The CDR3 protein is CASSLGGDPVYEQYF. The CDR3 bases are TGTGCCAGCAGCTTAGGGGGGGACCCAGTTTACGAGCAGTACTTC.

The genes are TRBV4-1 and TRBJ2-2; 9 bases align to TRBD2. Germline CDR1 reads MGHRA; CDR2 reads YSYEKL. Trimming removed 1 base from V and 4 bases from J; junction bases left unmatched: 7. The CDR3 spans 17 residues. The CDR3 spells CASSQVTSGEGTGELFF. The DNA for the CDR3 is TGCGCCAGCAGCCAAGTGACTAGCGGCGAGGGCACCGGGGAGCTGTTTTTT.

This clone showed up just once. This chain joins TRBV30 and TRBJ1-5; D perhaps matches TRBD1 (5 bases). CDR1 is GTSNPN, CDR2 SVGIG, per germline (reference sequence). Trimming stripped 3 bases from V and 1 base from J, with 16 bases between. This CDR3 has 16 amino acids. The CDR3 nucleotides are TGTGCCTGGAGCGAATGGTCGAAGGGGAGCAATCAGCCCCAGCATTTT. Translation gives CAWSEWSKGSNQPQHF.

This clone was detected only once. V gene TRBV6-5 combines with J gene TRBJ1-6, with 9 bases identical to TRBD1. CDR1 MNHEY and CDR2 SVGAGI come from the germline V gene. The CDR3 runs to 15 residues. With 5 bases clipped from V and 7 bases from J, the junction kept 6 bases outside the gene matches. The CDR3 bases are TGTGCCAGCAGTAAACAGGGGGCAGGCAATTCACCCCTCCACTTT. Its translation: CASSKQGAGNSPLHF.

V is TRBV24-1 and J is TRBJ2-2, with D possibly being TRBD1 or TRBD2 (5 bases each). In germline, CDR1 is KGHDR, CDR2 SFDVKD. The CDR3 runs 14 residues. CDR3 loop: CASEGPFDPGELFF. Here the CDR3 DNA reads TGTGCTTCCGAGGGACCCTTCGATCCCGGGGAGCTGTTTTTT.

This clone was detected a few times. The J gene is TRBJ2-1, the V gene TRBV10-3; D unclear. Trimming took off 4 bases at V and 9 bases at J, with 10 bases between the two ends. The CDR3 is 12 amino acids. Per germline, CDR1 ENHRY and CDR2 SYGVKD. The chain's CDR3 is CAISVDAGEQFF. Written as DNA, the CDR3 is TGTGCCATCAGTGTTGACGCTGGTGAGCAGTTCTTC.

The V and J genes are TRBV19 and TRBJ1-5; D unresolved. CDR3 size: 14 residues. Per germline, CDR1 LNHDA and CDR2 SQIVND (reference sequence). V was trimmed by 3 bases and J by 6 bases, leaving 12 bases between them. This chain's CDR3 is CASSILGSGQPQHF. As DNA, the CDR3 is TGTGCCAGTAGTATTTTGGGGTCAGGTCAGCCCCAGCATTTT.

This CDR3 is CASSPLTVTYNEQFF. In DNA, the CDR3 is TGTGCCAGCAGCCCCCTCACCGTGACATACAATGAGCAGTTCTTC. The chain links TRBV7-9 to TRBJ2-1; no reliable D call. From germline, CDR1 is SEHNR and CDR2 FQNEAQ (reference sequence). The V gene lost 5 bases and the J gene lost 4 bases, with 15 bases spanning the gap. The CDR3 consists of 15 residues.

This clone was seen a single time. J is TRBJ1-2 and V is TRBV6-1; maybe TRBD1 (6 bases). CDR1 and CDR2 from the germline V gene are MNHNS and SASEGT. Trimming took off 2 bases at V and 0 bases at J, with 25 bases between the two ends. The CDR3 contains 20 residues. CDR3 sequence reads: CASSESFSPGQRYSNYGYTF. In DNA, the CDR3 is TGTGCCAGCAGTGAAAGCTTTTCCCCGGGACAAAGATACTCTAACTATGGCTACACCTTC.

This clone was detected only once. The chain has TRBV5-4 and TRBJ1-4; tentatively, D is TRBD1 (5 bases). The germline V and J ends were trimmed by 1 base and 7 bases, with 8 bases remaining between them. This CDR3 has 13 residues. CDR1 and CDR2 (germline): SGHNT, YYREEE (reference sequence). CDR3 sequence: CASSLNGAEKLFF. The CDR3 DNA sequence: TGTGCCAGCAGCTTGAACGGGGCTGAAAAACTGTTTTTT.

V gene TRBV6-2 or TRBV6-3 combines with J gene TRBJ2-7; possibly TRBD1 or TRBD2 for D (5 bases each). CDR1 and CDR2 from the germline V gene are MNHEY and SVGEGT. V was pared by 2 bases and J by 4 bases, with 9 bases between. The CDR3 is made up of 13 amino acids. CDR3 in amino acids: CASSYVGGYEQYF. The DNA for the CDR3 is TGTGCCAGCAGTTACGTTGGGGGATACGAGCAGTACTTC.

The CDR3 nucleotides are TGTGCCAGCAGCTGGACCCATGAGGACGGCTACACCTTC. Protein product: CASSWTHEDGYTF. The chain uses TRBV7-9 and TRBJ1-2, with D unresolved. The germline V gene has CDR1 SEHNR and CDR2 FQNEAQ (reference sequence). The V end lost 4 bases, the J end lost 8 bases, and 14 bases lay between the germline ends. The CDR3 is 13 amino acids.